This T cell receptor beta chain was sequenced during a study of blood T cell repertoires in COVID-19. Individuals aged about 18 to 100 years were recruited from fewer than 30 US areas. Trimming cost V 0 bases and J 0 bases, with 12 bases left between them. This CDR3 contains 17 residues. CDR1 and CDR2 (germline): LNHNV, YYDKDF (reference sequence). Assay used: immunoSEQ multiplex PCR; TCRdb lists only in-frame clones, some missing. The sample shows approximately 300,000 clones, approximately 86% of them seen only once. The table lists this clone with a count of one. The chain carries TRBV15 and TRBJ2-1; a weak D match, TRBD2 (6 bases). The source material was PBMCs or T cells enriched from blood (not recorded which). The sequence was collected from a woman between 18 and 29 years old who had recovered from COVID-19. This chain's CDR3 is CATSRDPGTASYNEQFF. The CDR3 DNA reads as TGTGCCACCAGCAGAGATCCGGGGACTGCCTCCTACAATGAGCAGTTCTTC.